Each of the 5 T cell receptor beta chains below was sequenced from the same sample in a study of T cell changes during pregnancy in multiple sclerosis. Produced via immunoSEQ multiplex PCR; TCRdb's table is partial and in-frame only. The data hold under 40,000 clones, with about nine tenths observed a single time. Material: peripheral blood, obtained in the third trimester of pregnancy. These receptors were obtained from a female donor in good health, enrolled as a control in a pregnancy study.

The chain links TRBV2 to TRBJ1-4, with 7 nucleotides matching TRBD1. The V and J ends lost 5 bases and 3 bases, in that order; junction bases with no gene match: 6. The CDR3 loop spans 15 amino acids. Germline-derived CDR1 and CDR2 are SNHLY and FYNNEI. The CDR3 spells CASSPGQASNEKLFF. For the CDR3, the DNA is TGTGCCAGCAGTCCTGGACAGGCATCTAATGAAAAACTGTTTTTT. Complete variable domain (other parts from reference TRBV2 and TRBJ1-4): EPEVTQTPSHQVTQMGQEVILRCVPISNHLYFYWYRQILGQKVEFLVSFYNNEISEKSEIFDDQFSVERPDGSNFTLKIRSTKLEDSAMYFCASSPGQASNEKLFFGSGTQLSVL.

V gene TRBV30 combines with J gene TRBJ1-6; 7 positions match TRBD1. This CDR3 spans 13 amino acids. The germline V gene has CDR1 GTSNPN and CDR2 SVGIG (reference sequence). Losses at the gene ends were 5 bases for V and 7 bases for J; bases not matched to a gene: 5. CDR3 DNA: TGTGCCTGGGCCGGACAGGTCAATTCACCCCTCCACTTT. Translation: CAWAGQVNSPLHF. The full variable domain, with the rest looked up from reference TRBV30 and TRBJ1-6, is SQTIHQWPATLVQPVGSPLSLECTVEGTSNPNLYWYRQAAGRGLQLLFYSVGIGQISSEVPQNLSASRPQDRQFILSSKKLLLSDSGFYLCAWAGQVNSPLHFGNGTRLTVT.

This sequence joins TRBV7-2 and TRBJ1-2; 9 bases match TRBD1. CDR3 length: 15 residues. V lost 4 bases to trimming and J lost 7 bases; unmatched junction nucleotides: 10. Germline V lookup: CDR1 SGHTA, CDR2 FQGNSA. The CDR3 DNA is TGTGCCAGCAGCTCCGGGGGACAGGGAGGAGTTGGCTACACCTTC. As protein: CASSSGGQGGVGYTF.

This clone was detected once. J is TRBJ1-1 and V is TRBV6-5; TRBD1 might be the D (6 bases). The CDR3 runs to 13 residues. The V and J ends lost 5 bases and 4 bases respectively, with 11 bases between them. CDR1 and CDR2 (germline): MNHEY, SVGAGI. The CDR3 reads CASSGGGGTEAFF. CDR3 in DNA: TGTGCCAGCAGTGGGGGCGGCGGCACTGAAGCTTTCTTT.

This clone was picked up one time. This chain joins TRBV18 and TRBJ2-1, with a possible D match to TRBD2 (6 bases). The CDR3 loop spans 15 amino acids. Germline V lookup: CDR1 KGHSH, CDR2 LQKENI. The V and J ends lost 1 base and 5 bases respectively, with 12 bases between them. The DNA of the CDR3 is TGTGCCAGCTCACCACTGGGAGGAGGAAACAATGAGCAGTTCTTC. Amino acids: CASSPLGGGNNEQFF.